A selection of T cell receptor beta chains follows, all from one sample in a study of blood T cell repertoires in COVID-19. Profiling relied on immunoSEQ multiplex PCR, and the TCRdb table lists in-frame clones only, not all of them. The sample yields nearly 200,000 clones, around 85% seen once. Sequenced material: peripheral blood. The receptors were gathered from a man aged 55 to 70 with COVID-19, enrolled during active disease. The CDR3 runs from the conserved cysteine through the conserved F or W. The D gene is left open where the match is weak. For some rows the clone size is stated as once, few or many, or as a class when expanded; others skip it.

CDR3 | DNA | J | V | size | D
CASSPRNEQFF | TGTGCCAGCTCTCCGAGGAATGAGCAGTTCTTC | TRBJ2-1 | TRBV18 | NA | NA
CASRQGAPTNSPLHF | TGTGCCAGCAGGCAGGGGGCGCCTACTAATTCACCCCTCCACTTT | TRBJ1-6 | TRBV6-5 | NA | TRBD1
CASSLEQGGKNTEAFF | TGTGCCAGCAGCCTTGAACAGGGGGGAAAGAACACTGAAGCTTTCTTT | TRBJ1-1 | TRBV28 | NA | TRBD1
CASSIARNTEAFF | TGTGCCAGTAGTATAGCGAGGAACACTGAAGCTTTCTTT | TRBJ1-1 | TRBV19 | NA | NA
CASSRQGKNIQYF | TGTGCCAGCAGTCGGCAGGGGAAAAACATTCAGTACTTC | TRBJ2-4 | TRBV6-2/TRBV6-3 | NA | NA
CASSFINSPLHF | TGTGCCAGCAGTTTCATTAATTCACCCCTCCACTTT | TRBJ1-6 | TRBV6-2/TRBV6-3 | NA | NA
CASSTQGPNEKLFF | TGTGCCAGTAGTACCCAGGGGCCGAATGAAAAACTGTTTTTT | TRBJ1-4 | TRBV19 | NA | NA
CARSLPQPRKAFYGYTF | TGTGCCAGAAGCTTGCCACAGCCGCGAAAAGCCTTCTATGGCTACACCTTC | TRBJ1-2 | TRBV5-3 | NA | NA
CASSVDPGSSYEQYF | TGTGCCAGCAGCGTAGACCCGGGGAGCTCCTACGAGCAGTACTTC | TRBJ2-7 | TRBV9 | NA | NA
CASSLNSPLHF | TGTGCCAGCAGTCTTAATTCACCCCTCCACTTT | TRBJ1-6 | TRBV6-1 | NA | NA
CASSFRSSYEQYF | TGTGCCAGCAGTTTCCGGAGCTCCTACGAGCAGTACTTC | TRBJ2-7 | TRBV27 | NA | NA
CSVEKGVNTIYF | TGCAGCGTTGAGAAAGGGGTTAACACCATATATTTT | TRBJ1-3 | TRBV29-1 | once | NA
CASSLSLPGLQGAGGETQYF | TGTGCCAGCAGTTTATCGCTCCCCGGCTTACAGGGGGCGGGCGGGGAGACCCAGTACTTC | TRBJ2-5 | TRBV28 | NA | TRBD1
CASSLDIQPQHF | TGTGCCAGCAGCTTAGACATTCAGCCCCAGCATTTT | TRBJ1-5 | TRBV7-9 | NA | NA
CASSPPGGSANEKLFF | TGTGCCAGCTCACCACCTGGGGGGTCTGCTAATGAAAAACTGTTTTTT | TRBJ1-4 | TRBV18 | NA | NA
CASSPGQGGDQPQHF | TGTGCCAGCTCACCGGGTCAGGGGGGCGATCAGCCCCAGCATTTT | TRBJ1-5 | TRBV18 | NA | TRBD1
CASSAHLGDTASYTF | TGTGCCAGCAGTGCCCACCTGGGGGACACCGCCTCGTACACCTTC | TRBJ1-2 | TRBV27 | NA | NA
CASSQERESYNEQFF | TGTGCCAGCAGCCAGGAGCGGGAGTCCTACAATGAGCAGTTCTTC | TRBJ2-1 | TRBV4-2 | NA | TRBD2
CASSQEPLKRSLYYEQYF | TGTGCCAGCAGCCAAGAGCCCCTCAAACGCTCTCTCTACTACGAGCAGTACTTC | TRBJ2-7 | TRBV3-1/TRBV3-2 | NA | NA
CASSAPTGGKFGYTF | TGTGCCAGCAGCGCACCCACAGGGGGTAAATTCGGCTACACCTTC | TRBJ1-2 | TRBV2 | few | TRBD1
CASSGTGSTDTQYF | TGTGCCAGCAGCGGGACAGGGAGCACAGATACGCAGTATTTT | TRBJ2-3 | TRBV7-9 | NA | TRBD1
CASSGQFYEQYF | TGTGCCAGCTCTGGGCAATTCTACGAGCAGTACTTC | TRBJ2-7 | TRBV11-2 | NA | NA
CASSENQEIRNNSPLHF | TGTGCCAGCAGTGAAAATCAGGAAATCAGAAATAATTCACCCCTCCACTTT | TRBJ1-6 | TRBV6-1 | NA | NA
CASSLLQGSTEAFF | TGTGCCAGCAGCTTACTGCAGGGGAGCACTGAAGCTTTCTTT | TRBJ1-1 | TRBV7-9 | NA | NA
CAGLEGEQYF | TGTGCAGGGCTGGAGGGCGAGCAGTACTTC | TRBJ2-7 | TRBV7-2 | few | NA
CASSGRIGSTTYNSPLHF | TGTGCCAGCAGTGGCAGGATAGGATCGACTACCTATAATTCACCCCTCCACTTT | TRBJ1-6 | TRBV27 | NA | NA
CASSLGDSSEKLFF | TGCGCCAGCAGCTTAGGAGACAGTAGTGAAAAACTGTTTTTT | TRBJ1-4 | TRBV5-1 | few | NA
CASQPTLAYGYTF | TGTGCCAGTCAGCCGACTTTGGCGTATGGCTACACCTTC | TRBJ1-2 | TRBV28 | once | NA
CASSLGLGRAYEQYF | TGTGCCAGCAGCTTGGGTCTCGGGAGGGCCTACGAGCAGTACTTC | TRBJ2-7 | TRBV5-4 | NA | TRBD2
CASSSGESNEQFF | TGTGCCAGCAGCTCTGGAGAATCCAATGAGCAGTTCTTC | TRBJ2-1 | TRBV7-9 | NA | NA
CASRQTGSGNSPLHF | TGTGCCAGCCGCCAGACAGGGTCGGGCAATTCACCCCTCCACTTT | TRBJ1-6 | TRBV27 | NA | TRBD1
CASTRDRGGTEAFF | TGCGCCAGCACCCGGGACAGGGGAGGAACTGAAGCTTTCTTT | TRBJ1-1 | TRBV4-1 | NA | TRBD1
CASSRTEYIQYF | TGTGCCAGCAGCCGCACTGAATACATTCAGTACTTC | TRBJ2-4 | TRBV3-1/TRBV3-2 | NA | NA
CASSQAGPRGGTYEQYF | TGCGCCAGCAGCCAAGCCGGGCCCAGAGGGGGAACCTACGAGCAGTACTTC | TRBJ2-7 | TRBV4-1 | NA | NA
CASSEAGTSSGNTIYF | TGTGCCAGCAGTGAAGCCGGGACAAGCTCTGGAAACACCATATATTTT | TRBJ1-3 | TRBV2 | NA | NA
CASSLRTHGKYNEQFF | TGTGCCAGCAGCCTCCGGACTCATGGGAAATACAATGAGCAGTTCTTC | TRBJ2-1 | TRBV7-6 | NA | NA